This TCR beta chain was recorded in a study of molecular identifiers for immune sequencing clone quantification. Study-level findings and limits: Around 940,000 naive cells reportedly did not prevent detection of spiked Jurkat TCR RNA from one cell. In naive cells, under 1% of molecules belonged to clones above 20 RNA copies, against over 97% in effector cells.

Germline V CDR1 and CDR2: SGHRS, YFSETQ. V shed 2 bases and J shed 1 base, with 19 bases lying between them. The length of the CDR3 is 17 residues. Each CDR3 protein gets one entry after TCRdb re-called the PCR reads with MiXCR. The table lists about 640,000 distinct CDR3 sequences, about 20% of them singletons. This clonotype was counted many times. As yet, its antigen is unknown. The rearrangement uses TRBV5-1 and TRBJ2-7; the D gene is possibly TRBD1 (6 bases). Sequencing used naive CD8+ T cells from blood, with Jurkat cell RNA spiked in. Subset given: FACS-sorted CD8+CD4-CCR7+CD45RA+ naive T cells. This TCR was recovered from a human donor in good health. Some libraries in this study had Jurkat cell RNA spiked in. This chain's CDR3 is CASSFSAMDSSSYEQYF. The DNA for the CDR3 is TGCGCCAGCAGCTTTTCTGCCATGGACAGTTCTTCCTACGAGCAGTACTTC.